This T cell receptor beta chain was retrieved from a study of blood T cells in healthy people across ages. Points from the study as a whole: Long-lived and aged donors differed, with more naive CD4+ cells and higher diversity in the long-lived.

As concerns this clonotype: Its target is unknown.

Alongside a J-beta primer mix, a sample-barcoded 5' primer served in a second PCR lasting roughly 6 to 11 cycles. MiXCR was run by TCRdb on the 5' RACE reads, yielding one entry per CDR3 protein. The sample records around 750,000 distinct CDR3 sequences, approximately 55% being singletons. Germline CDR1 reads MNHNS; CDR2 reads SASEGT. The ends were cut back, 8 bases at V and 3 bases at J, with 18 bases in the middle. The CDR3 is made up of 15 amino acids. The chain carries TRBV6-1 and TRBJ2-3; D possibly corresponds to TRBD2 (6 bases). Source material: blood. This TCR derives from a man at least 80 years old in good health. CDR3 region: CASQFGGLGTDTQYF. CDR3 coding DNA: TGTGCCAGCCAGTTCGGGGGTCTAGGAACAGATACGCAGTATTTT.